The 31 T cell receptor beta chains below were found in one sample sequenced in a study of shared clonotypes between healthy human individuals. Generated by immunoSEQ multiplex PCR, the TCRdb table keeps only in-frame clones and is missing some. Of some 2.3 million clones detected, approximately 93% appear once; the ten largest clones hold about 0.41%. Sequencing was performed on naive CD4+ T cells from PBMCs. Subset in this sample: CD45RA+ positively selected. These receptors originate from a young man in good health. Some clones in this sample may be carry-over from other donors' samples.

In its sample, this clone was seen once. The V call is TRBV7-3, the J call TRBJ2-5; no firm D call. This CDR3 is 13 amino acids long. Germline V gene data show CDR1 as SGHTA and CDR2 as FQGTGA. The V end was cut by 5 bases, the J end by 1 base, with 8 bases between. The CDR3 region is CASSHGAQETQYF. The DNA of the CDR3 is TGTGCCAGCAGCCACGGAGCCCAAGAGACCCAGTACTTC.

This chain connects TRBV2 to TRBJ2-7, with TRBD2 matching over 10 bases. Per the germline V gene, CDR1 is SNHLY and CDR2 is FYNNEI. The CDR3 loop spans 15 amino acids. With V trimmed by 4 bases and J by 2 bases, 5 bases remained unmatched. CDR3 bases: TGTGCCAGCAGTGCGCGGACTAGCGGAACCTACGAGCAGTACTTC. Amino acid sequence: CASSARTSGTYEQYF.

This clone was seen once. V and J are TRBV4-1 and TRBJ2-7; 10 bases are shared with TRBD1. The germline CDR1 and CDR2 sequences are MGHRA and YSYEKL. This CDR3 contains 17 residues. V shed 1 base and J 7 bases; nucleotides not matched to a gene: 13. The CDR3 region has the DNA TGCGCCAGCAGCCAAGGGATACCGAGACAGGGGGCGTGGGAGCAGTACTTC. Translating it yields CASSQGIPRQGAWEQYF.

The chain uses TRBV7-2 and TRBJ2-5; 13 nucleotides agree with TRBD2. The CDR3 contains 17 residues. V lost 5 bases, J lost 2 bases, and 8 bases stayed unmatched. Germline CDR1 reads SGHTA; CDR2 reads FQGNSA. The CDR3: CASSQILAGGPQETQYF. In DNA form, the CDR3 reads TGTGCCAGCAGCCAAATACTAGCGGGAGGGCCTCAAGAGACCCAGTACTTC. The full variable domain, its missing parts supplied by reference TRBV7-2 and TRBJ2-5, is GAGVSQSPSNKVTEKGKDVELRCDPISGHTALYWYRQSLGQGLEFLIYFQGNSAPDKSGLPSDRFSAERTGGSVSTLTIQRTQQEDSAVYLCASSQILAGGPQETQYFGPGTRLLVL.

This clone was seen a single time. The chain links TRBV28 to TRBJ2-3; maybe TRBD1 (5 bases). V shed 3 bases and J shed 3 bases, with 10 bases lying between them. Germline loops: CDR1 MDHEN, CDR2 SYDVKM. This CDR3 region has 14 residues. In DNA form, the CDR3 reads TGTGCCAGCAGTTTGGCCCAGGGTACAGATACGCAGTATTTT. It specifies CASSLAQGTDTQYF.

The rearrangement uses TRBV5-4 and TRBJ1-1; 9 nucleotides align to TRBD1. The ends lost 4 bases at V and 1 base at J; junction bases unmatched: 5. The CDR3 totals 15 residues. Germline CDR1 and CDR2: SGHNT and YYREEE (reference sequence). The CDR3 loop reads CASSRGTGRNTEAFF. CDR3 sequence (DNA): TGTGCCAGCAGCAGGGGGACAGGGCGGAACACTGAAGCTTTCTTT.

V is TRBV27 and J is TRBJ2-7; perhaps TRBD1 as D (5 bases). The ends were cut back, 1 base at V and 6 bases at J, with 13 bases in the middle. The length of the CDR3 is 14 residues. Germline CDR1 is MNHEY and CDR2 is SMNVEV (reference sequence). CDR3 sequence (DNA): TGTGCCAGCAGTTTATTGACGACAGTCGGCGAGCAGTACTTC. This translates into CASSLLTTVGEQYF.

The gene calls are TRBV6-1 and TRBJ2-2; no clear D gene. The germline gives CDR1 MNHNS, CDR2 SASEGT. V lost 6 bases and J lost 6, with 17 bases in between. The CDR3 covers 15 residues. The CDR3 region has the DNA TGTGCCAGCAGGCGCGAGGAAGGAAGGGCCGGGGAGCTGTTTTTT. Amino acids: CASRREEGRAGELFF.

In its sample, this clone was seen once. The CDR3 nucleotides are TGTGCCAGCAGTGTCTCAGGGAATGGCTACACCTTC. Translating it yields CASSVSGNGYTF. This sequence joins TRBV6-1 and TRBJ1-2; TRBD1 might be the D (5 bases). V was clipped by 4 bases and J by 6 bases, with 9 bases between them. Germline lookup yields CDR1 MNHNS and CDR2 SASEGT. This CDR3 region has 12 residues.

The chain uses TRBV20-1 and TRBJ1-6; D gene unclear. CDR3 length equals 9 residues. CDR1 is DFQATT, CDR2 SNEGSKA, per germline (reference sequence). For the CDR3, the DNA is TGCAGGGGAAGTTCACCCCTCCACTTT. Translating it yields CRGSSPLHF.

The chain employs TRBV5-1 and TRBJ2-1; no clear D. This CDR3 region has 15 residues. The V gene lost 4 bases and the J gene lost 0 bases, with 11 bases spanning the gap. Germline values: CDR1 SGHRS, CDR2 YFSETQ. In nucleotides, the CDR3 is TGCGCCAGCAGCGGGGATACGAGCTCCTACAATGAGCAGTTCTTC. It specifies CASSGDTSSYNEQFF.

The V gene is TRBV28, the J gene TRBJ2-5; 7 nucleotides match TRBD1. Germline CDR1 and CDR2: MDHEN and SYDVKM. This CDR3 comprises 14 residues. V dropped 10 bases and J dropped 5; count of bases not matched to a gene: 13. The CDR3 DNA is TGTGCCACTCTGGACAGGTACGCCAGGGAGACCCAGTACTTC. Amino acid sequence: CATLDRYARETQYF. Together with reference TRBV28 and TRBJ2-5, the CDR3 gives the full variable domain: DVKVTQSSRYLVKRTGEKVFLECVQDMDHENMFWYRQDPGLGLRLIYFSYDVKMKEKGDIPEGYSVSREKKERFSLILESASTNQTSMYLCATLDRYARETQYFGPGTRLLVL.

Only a few counts were recorded for this clone. Other DNA sequences within the sample encode an identical CDR3. This rearrangement joins TRBV6-5 to TRBJ2-7, with TRBD2 matching over 9 bases. V was pared by 0 bases and J by 4 bases, with 4 bases of the junction left unmatched. Germline V gene sequence: CDR1 MNHEY, CDR2 SVGAGI. CDR3 size: 15 residues. CDR3 sequence (DNA): TGTGCCAGCAGTTACTCGACTAGCGGAACATACGAGCAGTACTTC. Its translation is CASSYSTSGTYEQYF.

The chain couples TRBV9 to TRBJ2-5; D may be TRBD2 (5 bases). CDR1 SGDLS and CDR2 YYNGEE come from the germline V gene. CDR3 length: 13 amino acids. Deletions cut 0 bases from V and 7 bases from J, with 10 bases between. The CDR3 loop reads CASSVGSEGTQYF. In DNA, the CDR3 is TGTGCCAGCAGCGTAGGTAGTGAGGGGACCCAGTACTTC.

Comments on this clone: Other DNA sequences in the same sample also yield this CDR3. CDR3 nucleotide sequence: TGCGCCAGCAGCCAAGATCGGCGGGAGACCCAGTACTTC. It specifies CASSQDRRETQYF. The rearrangement joins TRBV4-3 to TRBJ2-5; D is unresolved. Per the germline V gene, CDR1 is LGHNA and CDR2 is YSLEER. CDR3 length: 13 amino acids. V lost 0 bases and J 5 bases, leaving 7 bases between the germline ends.

The rearrangement links TRBV27 to TRBJ1-5; possible D gene TRBD1, 5 bases. V lost 6 bases and J lost 7, with 28 bases in between. The germline V gene encodes CDR1 MNHEY and CDR2 SMNVEV (reference sequence). The CDR3 covers 18 residues. The CDR3 DNA reads as TGTGCCAGCAGCGCTAACACTCGGGGACTAAAACTCGGGCAGCCCCAGCATTTT. Translating it yields CASSANTRGLKLGQPQHF.

This sequence joins TRBV13 and TRBJ2-3; D is perhaps TRBD2 (6 bases). Trimming took off 5 bases at V and 6 bases at J, with 15 bases between the two ends. The CDR3 totals 14 residues. Per the germline V gene, CDR1 is PRHDT and CDR2 is FYEKMQ (reference sequence). CDR3: CASSDSTRGDTQYF. CDR3 DNA: TGTGCCAGCAGCGATAGTACCCGGGGGGATACGCAGTATTTT.

This chain connects TRBV11-2 to TRBJ2-2, with a tentative D call TRBD1 (6 bases). The germline CDR1 and CDR2 sequences are SGHAT and FQNNGV. Trimming removed 5 bases from V and 5 bases from J, with 12 bases in between. The CDR3 is 14 amino acids. CDR3 sequence: CASSPIRGTGELFF. The DNA for the CDR3 is TGTGCCAGCAGCCCGATAAGGGGGACCGGGGAGCTGTTTTTT.

V and J are TRBV2 and TRBJ1-1, with no clear D. Trimming cost V 4 bases and J 0 bases, with 9 bases left between them. The germline V gene has CDR1 SNHLY and CDR2 FYNNEI. The CDR3 is 14 amino acids. The DNA for the CDR3 is TGTGCCAGCAGTGTAGCAGAGCTGAACACTGAAGCTTTCTTT. It yields the protein CASSVAELNTEAFF.

The DNA for the CDR3 is TGTGCCAGCGGCTCAGACCGAAGCTCCTACGAGCAGTACTTC. Residues: CASGSDRSSYEQYF. The chain combines TRBV6-5 with TRBJ2-7; D uncertain. Looked up from germline, CDR1 is MNHEY and CDR2 is SVGAGI. Trimming stripped 8 bases from V and 0 bases from J, with 14 bases between. The CDR3 sequence is 14 residues long.

The chain joins TRBV29-1 to TRBJ2-7; maybe TRBD1 (6 bases). The CDR3 spans 14 residues. Germline CDR1 SQVTM, CDR2 ANQGSEA. V was cut by 6 bases and J by 6 bases, with 21 bases left in between. The CDR3 nucleotides are TGCAGCGTCCGCGACAGGCCGCGTCAAGGCGAGCAGTACTTC. It translates to CSVRDRPRQGEQYF.

J is TRBJ1-1 and V is TRBV5-1; 8 bases fit TRBD1. CDR3 length: 14 amino acids. The germline V gene has CDR1 SGHRS and CDR2 YFSETQ. With V trimmed by 6 bases and J by 3 bases, 7 bases remained unmatched. For the CDR3, the DNA is TGCGCCAGCACCAGACAGGGGATGGACACTGAAGCTTTCTTT. Translating gives CASTRQGMDTEAFF.

This chain links TRBV14 with TRBJ2-1, with a weak D call TRBD1 (6 bases). Germline CDR1 reads SGHDN; CDR2 reads FVKESK. This CDR3 spans 14 amino acids. V lost 2 bases and J 8 bases, leaving 13 bases between the germline ends. This chain's CDR3 is CASSQRQGLDEQFF. CDR3 nucleotides: TGTGCCAGCAGCCAACGGCAGGGGCTCGATGAGCAGTTCTTC.

DNA of the CDR3: TGCGCCAGCAGCCCGGGACAGGGAAGTGGGAATGAGCAGTTCTTC. Translated, it gives CASSPGQGSGNEQFF. The rearrangement joins TRBV5-1 to TRBJ2-1, with TRBD1 matching 9 bases. Per the germline V gene, CDR1 is SGHRS and CDR2 is YFSETQ. V lost 4 bases, J lost 7 bases, and 9 bases stayed unmatched. This CDR3 contains 15 residues.

Of note for this clone: A much larger clone lies one base from this, so it may be a read error. This CDR3 is also generated by other DNA sequences in the sample. The chain joins TRBV28 to TRBJ2-5; D gene ambiguous. Germline V CDR1 and CDR2: MDHEN, SYDVKM. The CDR3 runs to 11 residues. The CDR3 loop reads CASSLQGTQYF. CDR3 DNA sequence: TGTGCCAGCAGTTTACAAGGGACCCAGTACTTC.

This chain uses TRBV10-3 with TRBJ2-3; D might be TRBD2 (6 bases). V was cut by 0 bases and J by 2 bases, with 12 bases left in between. The CDR3 covers 16 residues. The germline CDR1 and CDR2 sequences are ENHRY and SYGVKD. The CDR3 spells CAISESEEGDTDTQYF. Written as DNA, the CDR3 is TGTGCCATCAGTGAGTCGGAGGAGGGAGACACAGATACGCAGTATTTT.

This chain links TRBV10-2 with TRBJ2-7; D gene uncertain. With 5 bases removed from V and 3 bases from J, the gap between germline ends came to 14 bases. The germline gives CDR1 WSHSY, CDR2 SAAADI. This CDR3 region has 14 residues. The CDR3 loop reads CASSLGVGGYEQYF. In nucleotides, the CDR3 is TGCGCCAGCAGTCTCGGAGTGGGCGGCTACGAGCAGTACTTC.

With regard to this clone: Within the sample, other DNA sequences also encode this same CDR3. The chain is built from TRBV12-5 and TRBJ2-3; a weak D match, TRBD1 (6 bases). The ends were cut back, 6 bases at V and 3 bases at J, with 7 bases in the middle. CDR1 and CDR2 (germline): LGHNT, FRNRAP. The CDR3 length is 12 residues. The CDR3 DNA is TGTGCTAGTGGGGGGACAACAGATACGCAGTATTTT. It encodes CASGGTTDTQYF.

With regard to this clone: One end of the junction is discordant with germline, which a read error may explain. The J gene is TRBJ1-1, the V gene TRBV29-1; no clear D. Germline CDR1 SQVTM, CDR2 ANQGSEA. CDR3 length: 10 amino acids. The CDR3 loop is CSAGNDAGMF. CDR3 DNA: TGCAGCGCGGGAAACGATGCGGGGATGTTT. The full variable domain, in which reference TRBV29-1 and TRBJ1-1 provide the parts outside the CDR3, is SAVISQKPSRDICQRGTSLTIQCQVDSQVTMMFWYRQQPGQSLTLIATANQGSEATYESGFVIDKFPISRPNLTFSTLTVSNMSPEDSSIYLCSAGNDAGMFGQGTRLTVV.

V usage is TRBV7-9 and J usage is TRBJ1-6; D is unclear. This CDR3 has 12 amino acids. V lost 2 bases and J 11 bases, leaving 7 bases between the germline ends. Germline V lookup: CDR1 SEHNR, CDR2 FQNEAQ (reference sequence). The CDR3 here is CASSLSGPPLHF. The CDR3 nucleotides read TGTGCCAGCAGCTTAAGCGGGCCACCCCTCCACTTT.

This chain uses TRBV7-9 with TRBJ2-5; D is undetermined. This CDR3 comprises 13 residues. Trimming took 1 base from V and 7 from J, leaving 10 bases between them. CDR1 and CDR2 from the germline V gene are SEHNR and FQNEAQ (reference sequence). CDR3 bases: TGTGCCAGCAGCTTAGGGGATAAAGCGACCCAGTACTTC. It encodes CASSLGDKATQYF.